The rows below give T cell receptor beta chains drawn from one sample of a study of blood T cells in healthy people across ages. TCRdb passed the 5' RACE reads through MiXCR, listing each CDR3 protein once. The data hold 700,000 to 1,000,000 distinct CDR3 sequences, with 44% observed a single time. Sequencing was carried out using blood. The receptor set was obtained from a man in his fifties or sixties in good health. CDR3s include the opening cysteine and the closing phenylalanine or tryptophan.

v_call,j_call,cdr3_aa
TRBV27,TRBJ2-3,CASSSPSGVFTDTQYF
TRBV27,TRBJ1-5,CASSRTGSRNQPQHF
TRBV30,TRBJ1-1,CAWALGGLGNTEAFF
TRBV20-1,TRBJ2-1,CSARWGGRHNEQFF
TRBV10-3,TRBJ2-7,CAISTRSPQGGYEQYF
TRBV4-1,TRBJ1-4,CASSELTGGVGKLFF
TRBV4-1,TRBJ2-7,CASSSQGKRNYEQYF
TRBV7-3,TRBJ1-6,CASSSGTGANSPLHF
TRBV6-5,TRBJ2-5,CASRNDRERAQYF
TRBV10-3,TRBJ2-3,CAISDSGLAGGRGTQYF
TRBV7-9,TRBJ2-1,CASSFNVRGYEQFF
TRBV11-3,TRBJ2-7,CASSARSGQTPYEQYF
TRBV11-3,TRBJ2-1,CASSQRQGSKQFF
TRBV7-2,TRBJ1-1,CASSTPDRGYMNTEAFF
TRBV29-1,TRBJ2-5,CSVERQVGETQYF
TRBV30,TRBJ1-5,CAWSILNQPQHF
TRBV6-2/TRBV6-3,TRBJ1-1,CASSYDPGGNTEAFF
TRBV6-6,TRBJ1-4,CASRVGAATNEKLFF
TRBV6-1,TRBJ2-4,CASTLNGLAENIQYF
TRBV12-3/TRBV12-4,TRBJ1-5,CASSRDAGCNQPQHF
TRBV14,TRBJ1-2,CASPPSHSDGYTF
TRBV5-1,TRBJ1-2,CASSWDRDIYGYTF
TRBV5-5,TRBJ1-5,CASSPITGSNQPQHF
TRBV6-5,TRBJ1-1,CASSYSGRANTEAFF
TRBV6-6,TRBJ1-2,CASRTGSGYTF
TRBV7-3,TRBJ2-3,CASSRGASGPSTDTQYF
TRBV6-1,TRBJ2-3,CASSVFGTDTQYF
TRBV7-8,TRBJ2-7,CASSFELSYEQYF
TRBV28,TRBJ2-5,CASKRFQNEQYF
TRBV20-1,TRBJ1-1,CSAPRGGMNTEAFF
TRBV6-5,-,CASSNIWGREAYEQYF
TRBV4-3,TRBJ2-3,CASSQGSGRTDTQYF
TRBV7-2,TRBJ2-4,CASSVTGRRNIQYF
TRBV7-2,TRBJ2-7,CASSLGGKTYEQYF
TRBV20-1,TRBJ2-1,CSARIGSGGEQFF
TRBV2,TRBJ2-1,CASSVTAGNEQFF
TRBV15,TRBJ1-4,CATSRPRQGLDEKLFF
TRBV25-1,TRBJ1-2,CASSDLINGYTF
TRBV6-2/TRBV6-3,TRBJ1-2,CASSYPSTGNYGYTF
TRBV15,TRBJ1-2,CATSREDGTYGYTF
TRBV5-1,TRBJ2-3,CASSLAGRTTDTQYF
TRBV5-1,-,CASAVRDTKGEQYF
TRBV27,TRBJ2-1,CASSSPIDRTRNNEQFF
TRBV10-3,TRBJ2-7,CAISEFQGRTFDLNNEQYF
TRBV29-1,TRBJ1-3,CSVVGFRGNTIYF
TRBV5-6,TRBJ1-1,CASSLFGTGGYTEAFF
TRBV25-1,TRBJ1-5,CASSEEGRAGQPQHF
TRBV7-6,TRBJ1-6,CASSLEGRAESPLHF
TRBV6-2/TRBV6-3,TRBJ2-7,CASSYLAFYEQYF
TRBV6-1,TRBJ2-2,CASSGVSSNTGELFF